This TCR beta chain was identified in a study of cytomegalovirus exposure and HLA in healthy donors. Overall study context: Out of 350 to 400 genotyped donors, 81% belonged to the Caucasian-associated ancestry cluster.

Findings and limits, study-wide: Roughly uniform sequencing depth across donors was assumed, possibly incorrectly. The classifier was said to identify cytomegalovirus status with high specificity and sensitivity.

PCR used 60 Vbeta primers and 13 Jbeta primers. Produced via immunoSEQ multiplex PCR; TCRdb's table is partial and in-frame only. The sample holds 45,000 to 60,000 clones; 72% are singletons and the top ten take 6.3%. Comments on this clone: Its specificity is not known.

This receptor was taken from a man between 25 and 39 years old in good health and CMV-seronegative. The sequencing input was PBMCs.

The DNA of the CDR3 is TGTGCCTGGGGGACCGGGACAGGGAGAACAGATACGCAGTATTTT. The encoded protein is CAWGTGTGRTDTQYF. This rearrangement joins TRBV30 to TRBJ2-3, with 9 bases identical to TRBD1. V shed 5 bases and J 3 bases; nucleotides not matched to a gene: 9. The CDR3 is made up of 15 amino acids. Per the germline V gene, CDR1 is GTSNPN and CDR2 is SVGIG (reference sequence).